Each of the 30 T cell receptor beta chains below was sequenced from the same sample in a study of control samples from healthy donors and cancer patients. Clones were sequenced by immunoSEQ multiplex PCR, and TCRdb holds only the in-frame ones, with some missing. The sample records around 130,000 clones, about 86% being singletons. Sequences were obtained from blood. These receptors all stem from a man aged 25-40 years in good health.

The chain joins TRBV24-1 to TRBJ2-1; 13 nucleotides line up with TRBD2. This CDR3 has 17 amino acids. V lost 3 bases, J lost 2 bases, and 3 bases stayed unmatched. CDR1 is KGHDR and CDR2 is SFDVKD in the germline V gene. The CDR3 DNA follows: TGTGCCACCAGTGATGGACTAGCGGGGGTTACCTACAATGAGCAGTTCTTC. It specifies CATSDGLAGVTYNEQFF.

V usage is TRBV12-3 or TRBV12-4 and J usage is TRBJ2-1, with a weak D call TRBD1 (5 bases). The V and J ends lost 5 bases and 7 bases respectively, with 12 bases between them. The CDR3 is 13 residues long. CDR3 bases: TGTGCCAGCAGTCCCTGGACACTTAATGAGCAGTTCTTC. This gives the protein CASSPWTLNEQFF.

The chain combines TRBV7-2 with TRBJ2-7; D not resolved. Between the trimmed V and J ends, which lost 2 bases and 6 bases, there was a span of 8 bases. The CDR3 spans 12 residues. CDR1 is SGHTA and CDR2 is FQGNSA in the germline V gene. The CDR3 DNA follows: TGTGCCAGCAGCTTACAAGGGCTCGAGCAGTACGTC. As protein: CASSLQGLEQYV.

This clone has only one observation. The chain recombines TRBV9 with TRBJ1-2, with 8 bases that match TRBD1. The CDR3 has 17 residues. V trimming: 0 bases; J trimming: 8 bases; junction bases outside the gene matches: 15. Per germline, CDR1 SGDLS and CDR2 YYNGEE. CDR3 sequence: CASSVVHLAGGFEGYTF. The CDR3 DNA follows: TGTGCCAGCAGCGTAGTTCACTTGGCAGGGGGCTTTGAGGGCTACACCTTC.

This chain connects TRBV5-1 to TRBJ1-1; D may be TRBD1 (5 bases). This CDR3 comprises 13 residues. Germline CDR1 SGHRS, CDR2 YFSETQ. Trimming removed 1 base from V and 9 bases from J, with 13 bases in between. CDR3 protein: CASSLPGSIQAFF. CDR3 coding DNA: TGCGCCAGCAGCTTGCCAGGGAGTATTCAAGCTTTCTTT.

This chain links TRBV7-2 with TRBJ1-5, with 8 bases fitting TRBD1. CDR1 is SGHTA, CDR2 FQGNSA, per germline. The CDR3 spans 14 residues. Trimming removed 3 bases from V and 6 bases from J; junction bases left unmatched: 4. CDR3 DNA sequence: TGTGCCAGCAGCTTTCAGGGGGCGAGTCAGCCCCAGCATTTT. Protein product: CASSFQGASQPQHF. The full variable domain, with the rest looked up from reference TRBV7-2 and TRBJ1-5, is GAGVSQSPSNKVTEKGKDVELRCDPISGHTALYWYRQSLGQGLEFLIYFQGNSAPDKSGLPSDRFSAERTGGSVSTLTIQRTQQEDSAVYLCASSFQGASQPQHFGDGTRLSIL.

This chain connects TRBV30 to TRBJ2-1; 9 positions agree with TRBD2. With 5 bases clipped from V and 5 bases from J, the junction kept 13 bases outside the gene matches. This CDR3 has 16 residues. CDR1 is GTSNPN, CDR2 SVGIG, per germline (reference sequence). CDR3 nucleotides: TGTGCCTGGGGGAGACCCTGGACTAGCGCAAACAATGAGCAGTTCTTC. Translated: CAWGRPWTSANNEQFF. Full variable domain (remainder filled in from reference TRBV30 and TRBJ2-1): SQTIHQWPATLVQPVGSPLSLECTVEGTSNPNLYWYRQAAGRGLQLLFYSVGIGQISSEVPQNLSASRPQDRQFILSSKKLLLSDSGFYLCAWGRPWTSANNEQFFGPGTRLTVL.

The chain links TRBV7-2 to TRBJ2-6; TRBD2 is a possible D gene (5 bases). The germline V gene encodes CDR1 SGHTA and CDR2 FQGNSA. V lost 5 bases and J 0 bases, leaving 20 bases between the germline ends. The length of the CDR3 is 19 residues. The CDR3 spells CASSPRGWQSSSGANVLTF. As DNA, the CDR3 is TGTGCCAGCAGCCCTAGAGGGTGGCAGTCCAGCTCTGGGGCCAACGTCCTGACTTTC.

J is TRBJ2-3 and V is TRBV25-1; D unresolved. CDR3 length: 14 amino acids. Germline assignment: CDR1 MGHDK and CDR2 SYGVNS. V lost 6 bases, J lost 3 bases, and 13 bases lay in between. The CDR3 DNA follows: TGTGCCAGCAGGCTATCGATAGGAACAGATACGCAGTATTTT. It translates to CASRLSIGTDTQYF.

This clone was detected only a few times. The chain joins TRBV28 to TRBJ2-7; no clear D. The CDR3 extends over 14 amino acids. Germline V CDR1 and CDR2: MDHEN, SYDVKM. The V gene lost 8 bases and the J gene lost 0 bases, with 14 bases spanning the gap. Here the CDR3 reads CASGSSQNSYEQYV. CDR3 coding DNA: TGTGCCAGCGGTAGCAGTCAAAACTCCTACGAGCAGTACGTC.

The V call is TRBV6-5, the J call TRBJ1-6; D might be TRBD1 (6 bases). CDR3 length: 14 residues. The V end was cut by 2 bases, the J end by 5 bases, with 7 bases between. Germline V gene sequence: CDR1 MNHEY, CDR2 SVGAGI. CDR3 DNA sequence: TGTGCCAGCAGTTACCGGACAGATAATTCACCCCTCCACTTT. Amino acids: CASSYRTDNSPLHF.

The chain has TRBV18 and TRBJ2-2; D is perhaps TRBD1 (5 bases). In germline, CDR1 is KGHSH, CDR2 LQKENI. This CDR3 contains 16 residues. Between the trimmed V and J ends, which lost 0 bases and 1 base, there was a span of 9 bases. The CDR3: CASSPPTDQNTGELFF. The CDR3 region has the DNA TGTGCCAGCTCACCACCGACAGACCAGAACACCGGGGAGCTGTTTTTT.

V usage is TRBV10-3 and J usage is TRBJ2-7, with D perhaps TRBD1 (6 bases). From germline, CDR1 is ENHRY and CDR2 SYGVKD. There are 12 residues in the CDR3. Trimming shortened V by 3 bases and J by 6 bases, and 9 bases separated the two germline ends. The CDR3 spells CAISETGREQYV. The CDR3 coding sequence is TGTGCCATCAGTGAAACAGGGCGCGAGCAGTACGTC.

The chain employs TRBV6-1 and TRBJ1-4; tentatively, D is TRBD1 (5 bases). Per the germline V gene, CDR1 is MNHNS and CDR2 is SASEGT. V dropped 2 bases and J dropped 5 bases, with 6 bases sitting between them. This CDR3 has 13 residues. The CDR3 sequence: CASSERDNEKLFF. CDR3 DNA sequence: TGTGCCAGCAGTGAAAGGGACAATGAAAAACTGTTTTTT.

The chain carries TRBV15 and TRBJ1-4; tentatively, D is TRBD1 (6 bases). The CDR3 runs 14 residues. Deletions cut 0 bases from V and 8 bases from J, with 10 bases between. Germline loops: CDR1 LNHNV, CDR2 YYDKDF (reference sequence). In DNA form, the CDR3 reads TGTGCCACCAGCAGAGACAGGGGTTGGGAAAAACTGTTTTTT. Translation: CATSRDRGWEKLFF.

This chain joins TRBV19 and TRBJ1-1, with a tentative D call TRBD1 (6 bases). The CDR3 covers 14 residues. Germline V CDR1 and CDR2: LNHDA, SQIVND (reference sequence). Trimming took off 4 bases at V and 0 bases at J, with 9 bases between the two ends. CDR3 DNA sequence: TGTGCCAGTAGTACCGGACAGCTGAACACTGAAGCTTTCTTT. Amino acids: CASSTGQLNTEAFF.

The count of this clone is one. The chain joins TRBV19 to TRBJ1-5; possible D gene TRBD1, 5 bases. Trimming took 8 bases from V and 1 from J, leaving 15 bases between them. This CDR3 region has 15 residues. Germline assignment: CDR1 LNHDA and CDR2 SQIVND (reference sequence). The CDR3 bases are TGTGCCAGTGGCCTACTCTGGGGGAGCAATCAGCCCCAGCATTTT. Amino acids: CASGLLWGSNQPQHF.

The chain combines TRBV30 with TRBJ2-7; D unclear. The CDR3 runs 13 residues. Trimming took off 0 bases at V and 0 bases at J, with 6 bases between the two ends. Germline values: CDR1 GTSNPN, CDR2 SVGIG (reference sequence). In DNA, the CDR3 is TGTGCCTGGAGTGTGGGCAACTCCTACGAGCAGTACTTC. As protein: CAWSVGNSYEQYF.

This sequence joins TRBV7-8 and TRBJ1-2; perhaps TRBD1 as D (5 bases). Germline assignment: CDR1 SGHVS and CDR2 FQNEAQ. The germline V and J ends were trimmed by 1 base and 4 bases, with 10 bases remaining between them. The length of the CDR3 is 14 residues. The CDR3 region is CASSLVQEGYGYTF. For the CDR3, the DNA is TGTGCCAGCAGCTTAGTACAGGAGGGCTATGGCTACACCTTC.

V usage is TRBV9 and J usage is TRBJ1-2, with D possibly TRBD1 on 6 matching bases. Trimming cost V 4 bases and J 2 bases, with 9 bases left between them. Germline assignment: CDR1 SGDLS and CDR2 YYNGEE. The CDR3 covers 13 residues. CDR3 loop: CASSPTGNYGYTF. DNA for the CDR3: TGTGCCAGCAGCCCCACAGGGAACTATGGCTACACCTTC.

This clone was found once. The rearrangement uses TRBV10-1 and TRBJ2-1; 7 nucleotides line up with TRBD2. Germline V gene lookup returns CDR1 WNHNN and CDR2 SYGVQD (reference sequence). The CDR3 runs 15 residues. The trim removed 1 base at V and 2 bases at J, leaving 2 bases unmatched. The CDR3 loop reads CASSELAGPYNEQFF. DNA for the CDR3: TGCGCCAGCAGTGAGTTAGCGGGTCCCTACAATGAGCAGTTCTTC.

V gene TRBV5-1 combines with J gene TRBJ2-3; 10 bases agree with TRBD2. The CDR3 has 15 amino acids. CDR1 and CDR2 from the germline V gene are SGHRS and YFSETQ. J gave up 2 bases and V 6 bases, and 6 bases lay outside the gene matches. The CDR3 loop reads CASKPLAGDTDTQYF. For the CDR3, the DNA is TGCGCCAGCAAACCCCTAGCGGGGGACACAGATACGCAGTATTTT.

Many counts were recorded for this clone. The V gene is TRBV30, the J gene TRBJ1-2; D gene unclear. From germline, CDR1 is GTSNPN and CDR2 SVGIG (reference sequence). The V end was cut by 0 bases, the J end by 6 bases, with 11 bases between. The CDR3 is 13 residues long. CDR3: CAWSVRRLDGYTF. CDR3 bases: TGTGCCTGGAGTGTGAGAAGGTTGGATGGCTACACCTTC.

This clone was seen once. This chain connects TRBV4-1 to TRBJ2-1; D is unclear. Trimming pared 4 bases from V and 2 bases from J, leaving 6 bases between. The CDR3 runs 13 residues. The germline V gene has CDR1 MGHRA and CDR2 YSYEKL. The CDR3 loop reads CASSLPPYNEQFF. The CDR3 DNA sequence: TGCGCCAGCAGCCTGCCCCCCTACAATGAGCAGTTCTTC.

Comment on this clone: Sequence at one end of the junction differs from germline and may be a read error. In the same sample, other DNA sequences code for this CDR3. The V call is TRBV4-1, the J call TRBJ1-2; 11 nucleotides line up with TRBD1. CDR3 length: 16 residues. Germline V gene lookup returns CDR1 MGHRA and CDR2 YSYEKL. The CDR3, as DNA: TGCGCCACCAGCCAAGGGCGGGGGGGACAGGGGGAAGGCTACACCTTC. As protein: CATSQGRGGQGEGYTF.

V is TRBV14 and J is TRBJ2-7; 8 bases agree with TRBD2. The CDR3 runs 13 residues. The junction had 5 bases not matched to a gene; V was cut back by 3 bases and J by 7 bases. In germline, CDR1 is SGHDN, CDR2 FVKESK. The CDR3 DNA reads TGTGCCAGCAGCCAGTGGGCGGGGGGAGAGCAGTACTTC. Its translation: CASSQWAGGEQYF.

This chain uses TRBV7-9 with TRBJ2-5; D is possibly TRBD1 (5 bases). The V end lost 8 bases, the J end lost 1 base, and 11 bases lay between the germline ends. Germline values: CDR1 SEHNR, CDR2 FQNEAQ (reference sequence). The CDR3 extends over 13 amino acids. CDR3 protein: CASGASPQETQYF. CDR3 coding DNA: TGTGCCAGCGGGGCCAGCCCCCAAGAGACCCAGTACTTC.

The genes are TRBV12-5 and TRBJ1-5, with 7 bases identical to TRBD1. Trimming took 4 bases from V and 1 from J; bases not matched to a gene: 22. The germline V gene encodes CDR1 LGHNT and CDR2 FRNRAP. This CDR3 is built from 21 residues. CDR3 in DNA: TGTGCTAGTGGTTCTAACGTAGAAAGGGGGCTCTACTTACCAAGCAATCAGCCCCAGCATTTT. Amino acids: CASGSNVERGLYLPSNQPQHF. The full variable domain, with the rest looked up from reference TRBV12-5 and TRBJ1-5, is DARVTQTPRHKVTEMGQEVTMRCQPILGHNTVFWYRQTMMQGLELLAYFRNRAPLDDSGMPKDRFSAEMPDATLATLKIQPSEPRDSAVYFCASGSNVERGLYLPSNQPQHFGDGTRLSIL.

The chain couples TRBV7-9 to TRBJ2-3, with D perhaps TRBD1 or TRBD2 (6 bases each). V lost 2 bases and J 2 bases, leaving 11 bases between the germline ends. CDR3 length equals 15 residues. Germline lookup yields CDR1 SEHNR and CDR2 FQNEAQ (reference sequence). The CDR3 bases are TGTGCCAGCAGCTTACGAGGGGGGTTCACAGATACGCAGTATTTT. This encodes CASSLRGGFTDTQYF.

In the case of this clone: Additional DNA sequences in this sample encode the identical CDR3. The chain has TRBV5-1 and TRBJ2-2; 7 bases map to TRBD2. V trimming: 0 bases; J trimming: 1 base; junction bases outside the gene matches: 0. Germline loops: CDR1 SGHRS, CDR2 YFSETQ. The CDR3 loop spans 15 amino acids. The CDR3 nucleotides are TGCGCCAGCAGCTTGGCGGGGGGGAACACCGGGGAGCTGTTTTTT. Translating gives CASSLAGGNTGELFF.